This entry is about one T cell receptor (beta chain). The CDR3 runs 15 residues. With V trimmed by 3 bases and J by 7 bases, 6 bases remained unmatched. Germline V gives CDR1 LNHDA, CDR2 SQIVND (reference sequence). This record comes from a study of blood T cell repertoires in COVID-19. Overall study: T cells, B-cell-depleted T cells, or PBMCs provided the cDNA or gDNA that served as material.

Data came from immunoSEQ multiplex PCR; TCRdb stores just in-frame clones and leaves some out. The sample has tens of thousands of clones; roughly 83% are singletons. The origin of this receptor is a man aged 50-60 years with acute or convalescent COVID-19. The J gene is TRBJ1-2, the V gene TRBV19; 12 bases fit TRBD1. Input material: peripheral blood. CDR3 sequence: CASSIGTGGRSGYTF. CDR3 DNA sequence: TGTGCCAGTAGTATCGGGACAGGGGGCCGGAGTGGCTACACCTTC.